This T cell receptor (beta chain) was sequenced in a study of T cell responses to AZD1222 COVID-19 vaccine. This CDR3 region has 14 residues. The V and J ends lost 4 bases and 4 bases respectively, with 13 bases between them. Germline lookup yields CDR1 WSHSY and CDR2 SAAADI. Study outcomes and limitations: Repertoire collection took place solely once the T cell response had peaked. Donors were largely white British and mainly female; clonal diversity was possibly underestimated. Across the whole spike, CD4 TCRs peaked at regions 160-218 and 743-854.

Measured with immunoSEQ multiplex PCR; TCRdb has only the in-frame clones, and not every one. Of 80,000 to 100,000 clones in the sample, 75% to 95% were seen once. On this clone itself: Antigen: not known.

This TCR derives from an adult who received the AZD1222 COVID-19 vaccine. V is TRBV10-2 and J is TRBJ1-1; D ambiguous. Sequences were derived from peripheral blood, sampled 28 days after the second AZD1222 dose. The CDR3 protein is CASSGLGGVTEAFF. In DNA, the CDR3 is TGCGCCAGCAGTGGGCTAGGTGGGGTCACTGAAGCTTTCTTT.